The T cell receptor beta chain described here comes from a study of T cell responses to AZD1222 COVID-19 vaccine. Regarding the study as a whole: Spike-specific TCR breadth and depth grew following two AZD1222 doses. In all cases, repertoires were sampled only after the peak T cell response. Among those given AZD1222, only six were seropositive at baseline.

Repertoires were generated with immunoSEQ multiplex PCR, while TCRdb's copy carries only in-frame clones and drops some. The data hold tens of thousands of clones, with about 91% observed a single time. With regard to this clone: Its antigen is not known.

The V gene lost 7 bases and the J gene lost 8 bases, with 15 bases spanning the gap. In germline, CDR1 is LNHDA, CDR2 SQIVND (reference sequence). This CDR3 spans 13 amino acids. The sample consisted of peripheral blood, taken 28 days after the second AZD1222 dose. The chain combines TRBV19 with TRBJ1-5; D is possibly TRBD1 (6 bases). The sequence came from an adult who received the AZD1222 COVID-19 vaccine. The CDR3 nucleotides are TGTGCCAGTACAGCGAGGGGGGTTGAGCCCCAGCATTTT. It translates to CASTARGVEPQHF.